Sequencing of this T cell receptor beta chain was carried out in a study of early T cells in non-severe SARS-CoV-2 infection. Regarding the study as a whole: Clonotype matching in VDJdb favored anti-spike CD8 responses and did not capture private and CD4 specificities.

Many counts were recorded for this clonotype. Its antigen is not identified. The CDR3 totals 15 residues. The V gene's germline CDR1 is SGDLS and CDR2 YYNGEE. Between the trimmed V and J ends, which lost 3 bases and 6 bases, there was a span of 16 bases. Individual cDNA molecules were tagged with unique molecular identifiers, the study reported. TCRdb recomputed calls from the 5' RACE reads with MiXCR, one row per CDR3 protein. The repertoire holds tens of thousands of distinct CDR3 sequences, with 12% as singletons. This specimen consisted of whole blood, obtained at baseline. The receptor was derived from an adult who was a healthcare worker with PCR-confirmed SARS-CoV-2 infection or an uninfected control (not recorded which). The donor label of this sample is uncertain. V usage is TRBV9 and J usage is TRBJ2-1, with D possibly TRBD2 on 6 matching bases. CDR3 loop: CASSGRESRVNEQFF. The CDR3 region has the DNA TGTGCCAGCAGCGGCCGGGAGAGCCGAGTCAATGAGCAGTTCTTC.